The source of this TCR beta chain is a study of CD8+CD57+ T cells in acquired aplastic anemia. A single count supports this clonotype. For sequencing, patients were chosen who had shown expansion of CD8+CD57+ cells by flow cytometry. Each of the patients presented with severe acquired aplastic anemia. Among the patients, none had received any therapy at the time of blood sampling. Genomic DNA provided the template from which TCR beta VDJ and CDR3 profiles were obtained. Each CDR3 protein gets one entry after TCRdb re-called the reads with MiXCR. The table shows just over 200,000 distinct CDR3 sequences, with roughly two thirds occurring only once. Trimming took off 4 bases at V and 2 bases at J, with 11 bases between the two ends. The CDR3 consists of 14 residues.

The receptor was derived from a human donor with aplastic anemia. The chain uses TRBV6-7 and TRBJ1-2, with TRBD1 as a possible D gene (5 bases). TRBV6-7 counts as an open reading frame of uncertain function. The sequenced material came from sorted CD4+, CD8+, or CD8+CD57+ T cells (not recorded which) from PBMCs. For the CDR3, the DNA is TGTGCCAGCAGTTTAACACAGGTAAACTATGGCTACACCTTC. Translation: CASSLTQVNYGYTF.